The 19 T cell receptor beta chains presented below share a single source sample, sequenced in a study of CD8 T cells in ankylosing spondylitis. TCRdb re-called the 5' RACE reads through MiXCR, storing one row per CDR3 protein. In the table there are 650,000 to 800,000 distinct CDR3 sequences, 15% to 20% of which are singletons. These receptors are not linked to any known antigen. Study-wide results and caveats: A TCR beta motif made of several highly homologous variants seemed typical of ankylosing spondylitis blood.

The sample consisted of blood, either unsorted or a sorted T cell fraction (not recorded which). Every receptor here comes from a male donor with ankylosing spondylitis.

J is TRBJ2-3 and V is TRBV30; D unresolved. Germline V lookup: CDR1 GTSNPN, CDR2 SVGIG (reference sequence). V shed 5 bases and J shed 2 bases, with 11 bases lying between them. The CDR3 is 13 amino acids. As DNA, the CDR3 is TGTGCCTGGTCGATGGTCTTCACAGATACGCAGTATTTT. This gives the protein CAWSMVFTDTQYF.

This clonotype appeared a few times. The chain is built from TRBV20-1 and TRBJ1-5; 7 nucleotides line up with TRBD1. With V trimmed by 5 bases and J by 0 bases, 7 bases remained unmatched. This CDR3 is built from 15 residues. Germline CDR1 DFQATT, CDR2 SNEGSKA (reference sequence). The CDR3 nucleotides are TGCAGTGCTGGAAGACAGGGACTTAGCAATCAGCCCCAGCATTTT. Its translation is CSAGRQGLSNQPQHF.

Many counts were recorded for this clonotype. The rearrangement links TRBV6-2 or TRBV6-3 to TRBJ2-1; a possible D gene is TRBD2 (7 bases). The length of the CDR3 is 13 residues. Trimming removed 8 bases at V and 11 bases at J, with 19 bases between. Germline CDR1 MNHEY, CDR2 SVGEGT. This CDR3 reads CASVGGGARKQFF. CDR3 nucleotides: TGTGCCAGCGTTGGGGGGGGGGCGAGGAAGCAGTTCTTC.

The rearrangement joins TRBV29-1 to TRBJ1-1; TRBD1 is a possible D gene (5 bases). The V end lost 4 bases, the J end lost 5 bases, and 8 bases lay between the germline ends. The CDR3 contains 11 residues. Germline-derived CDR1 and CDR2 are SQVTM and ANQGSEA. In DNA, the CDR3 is TGCAGCGTTGGACAGCCGACTGAAGCTTTCTTT. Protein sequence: CSVGQPTEAFF.

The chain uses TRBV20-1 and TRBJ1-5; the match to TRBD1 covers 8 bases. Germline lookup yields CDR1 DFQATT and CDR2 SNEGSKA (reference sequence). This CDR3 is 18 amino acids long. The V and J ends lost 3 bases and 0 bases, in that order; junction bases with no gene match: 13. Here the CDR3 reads CSAREDRANEGSNQPQHF. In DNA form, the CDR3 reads TGCAGTGCTAGGGAGGACAGGGCTAACGAGGGTAGCAATCAGCCCCAGCATTTT.

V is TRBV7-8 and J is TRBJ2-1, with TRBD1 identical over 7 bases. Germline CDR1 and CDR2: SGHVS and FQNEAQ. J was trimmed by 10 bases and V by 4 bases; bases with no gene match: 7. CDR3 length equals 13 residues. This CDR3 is CASSSQGVGEQFF. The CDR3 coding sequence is TGTGCCAGCAGCTCCCAGGGGGTGGGGGAGCAGTTCTTC.

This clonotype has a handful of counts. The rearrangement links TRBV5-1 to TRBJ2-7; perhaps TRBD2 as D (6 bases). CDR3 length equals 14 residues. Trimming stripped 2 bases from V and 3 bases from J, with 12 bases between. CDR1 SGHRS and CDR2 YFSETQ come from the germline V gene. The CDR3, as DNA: TGCGCCAGCAGCTTACTAGCCGTGGACTACGAGCAGTACTTC. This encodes CASSLLAVDYEQYF.

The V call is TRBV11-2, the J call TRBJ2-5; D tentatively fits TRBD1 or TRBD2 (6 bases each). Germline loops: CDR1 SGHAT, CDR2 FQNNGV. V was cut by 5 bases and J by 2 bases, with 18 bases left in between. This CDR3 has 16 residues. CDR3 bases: TGTGCCAGCAGCCTAGTGGGGGCTAGCGCACAAGAGACCCAGTACTTC. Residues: CASSLVGASAQETQYF.

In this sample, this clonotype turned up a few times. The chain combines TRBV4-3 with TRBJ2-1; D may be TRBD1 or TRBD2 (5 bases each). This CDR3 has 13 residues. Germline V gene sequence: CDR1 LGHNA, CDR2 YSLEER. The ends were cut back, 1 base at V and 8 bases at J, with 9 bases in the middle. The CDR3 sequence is CASSQAVGDEQFF. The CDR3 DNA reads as TGCGCCAGCAGCCAAGCCGTGGGGGATGAGCAGTTCTTC.

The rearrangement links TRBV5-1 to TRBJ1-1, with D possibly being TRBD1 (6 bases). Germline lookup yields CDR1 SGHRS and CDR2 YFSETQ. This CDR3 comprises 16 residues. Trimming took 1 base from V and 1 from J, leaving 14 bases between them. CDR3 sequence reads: CASSLRLGGENTEAFF. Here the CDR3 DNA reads TGCGCCAGCAGCTTGCGTCTAGGGGGGGAGAACACTGAAGCTTTCTTT.

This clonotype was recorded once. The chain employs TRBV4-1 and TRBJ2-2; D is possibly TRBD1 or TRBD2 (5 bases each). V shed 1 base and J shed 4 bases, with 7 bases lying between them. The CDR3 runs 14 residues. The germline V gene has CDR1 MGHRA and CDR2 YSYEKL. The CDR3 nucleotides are TGCGCCAGCAGCCAAGTTGGGGGCACCGGGGAGCTGTTTTTT. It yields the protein CASSQVGGTGELFF.

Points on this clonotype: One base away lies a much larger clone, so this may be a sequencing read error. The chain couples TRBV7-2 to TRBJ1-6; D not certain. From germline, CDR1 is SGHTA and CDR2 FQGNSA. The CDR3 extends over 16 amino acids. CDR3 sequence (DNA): TGTGCCAGCAGCTCGCAGCCGCCGGGGTATAATTCACCCCACCACTTT. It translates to CASSSQPPGYNSPHHF.

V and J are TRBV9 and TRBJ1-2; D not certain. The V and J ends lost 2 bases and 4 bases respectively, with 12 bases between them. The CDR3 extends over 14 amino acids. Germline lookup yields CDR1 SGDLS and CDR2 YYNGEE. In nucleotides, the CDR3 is TGTGCCAGCAGCGTGAGCGGCGGGATCTATGGCTACACCTTC. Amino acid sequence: CASSVSGGIYGYTF.

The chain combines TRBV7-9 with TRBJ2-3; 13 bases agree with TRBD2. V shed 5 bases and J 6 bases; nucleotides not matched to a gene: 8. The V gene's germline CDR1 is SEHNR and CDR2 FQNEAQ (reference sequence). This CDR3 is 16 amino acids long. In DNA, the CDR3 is TGTGCCAGCAGCCGGACTAGCGGGGGACCGCTGGATACGCAGTATTTT. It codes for CASSRTSGGPLDTQYF.

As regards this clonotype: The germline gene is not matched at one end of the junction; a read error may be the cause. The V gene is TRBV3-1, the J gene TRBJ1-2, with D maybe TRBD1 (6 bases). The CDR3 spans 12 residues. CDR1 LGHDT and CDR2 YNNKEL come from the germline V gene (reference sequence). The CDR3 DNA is TGTGCCAGCAGCGAACGCGCAAGGGGGACGAACTTC. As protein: CASSERARGTNF.

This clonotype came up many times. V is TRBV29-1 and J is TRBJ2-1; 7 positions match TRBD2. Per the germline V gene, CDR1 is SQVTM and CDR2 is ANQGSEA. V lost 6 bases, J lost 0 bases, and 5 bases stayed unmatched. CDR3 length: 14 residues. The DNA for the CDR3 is TGCAGCGTCCTGGGGGGGAGCTCCTACAATGAGCAGTTCTTC. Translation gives CSVLGGSSYNEQFF.

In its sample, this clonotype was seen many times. CDR3 DNA sequence: TGTGCCAGCAGCCCCTCAGGGGCGTCCGGCTACACCTTC. The encoded protein is CASSPSGASGYTF. The chain is built from TRBV7-9 and TRBJ1-2, with D perhaps matching TRBD1 (6 bases). The CDR3 has 13 residues. V lost 5 bases and J lost 8, with 15 bases in between. Germline CDR1 reads SEHNR; CDR2 reads FQNEAQ (reference sequence).

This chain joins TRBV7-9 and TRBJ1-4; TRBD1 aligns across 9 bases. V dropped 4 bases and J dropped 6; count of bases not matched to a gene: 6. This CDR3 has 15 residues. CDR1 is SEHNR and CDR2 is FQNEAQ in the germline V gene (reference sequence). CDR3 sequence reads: CASSSLDRGDEKLFF. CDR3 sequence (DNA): TGTGCCAGCAGCTCCTTGGACAGGGGAGATGAAAAACTGTTTTTT. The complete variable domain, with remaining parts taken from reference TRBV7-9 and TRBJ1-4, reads DTGVSQNPRHKITKRGQNVTFRCDPISEHNRLYWYRQTLGQGPEFLTYFQNEAQLEKSRLLSDRFSAERPKGSFSTLEIQRTEQGDSAMYLCASSSLDRGDEKLFFGSGTQLSVL.

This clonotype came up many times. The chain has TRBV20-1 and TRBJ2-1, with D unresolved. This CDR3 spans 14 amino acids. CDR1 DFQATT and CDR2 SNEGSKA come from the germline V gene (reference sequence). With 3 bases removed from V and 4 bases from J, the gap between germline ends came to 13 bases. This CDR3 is CSASRAETYNEQFF. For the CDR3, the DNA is TGCAGTGCTAGTAGGGCGGAGACGTACAATGAGCAGTTCTTC.